Listed below are T cell receptor beta chains from one sample, sequenced in a study of cytomegalovirus exposure and HLA in healthy donors. Here immunoSEQ multiplex PCR was the method, and the copy in TCRdb shows in-frame clones only, minus some. The repertoire holds roughly 190,000 clones, with roughly four fifths as singletons. The specimen sequenced was PBMCs. The source of these receptors is a woman between 50 and 59 years old in good health and CMV-seropositive. The CDR3 runs from the conserved cysteine through the conserved F or W. D genes are given only for firm matches. Not every row has a clone size; where given, it reads once, few, many or a size class.

V	J	D	size	DNA	CDR3
TRBV25-1	TRBJ1-2	.	.	TGTGCCAGCAGTGAATTAGGGCGACCTGAGGGTAATTATGGCTACACCTTC	CASSELGRPEGNYGYTF
TRBV18	TRBJ1-1	TRBD1	.	TGTGCCAGCTCATTGACAGGGGCAACTGAAGCTTTCTTT	CASSLTGATEAFF
TRBV19	TRBJ1-2	.	once	TGTGCCAGTAGTACACGGGATTCTCTAAACTATGGCTACACCTTC	CASSTRDSLNYGYTF
TRBV19	TRBJ1-5	.	.	TGTGCCAGTAGTCTACGCCAGGGCCCCAGGGGCAATCAGCCCCAGCATTTT	CASSLRQGPRGNQPQHF
TRBV5-1	TRBJ2-3	TRBD2	.	TGCGCCAGCAGCTTGCTGGCTAGCGGTAAGGCAGATACGCAGTATTTT	CASSLLASGKADTQYF
TRBV9	TRBJ1-1	.	.	TGTGCCAGCAGCGTAGTAGGGAGCCCTGAAGCTTTCTTT	CASSVVGSPEAFF
TRBV2	TRBJ2-1	.	once	TGTGCCAGCAGTTGGACAGCGGGATCCTACAATGAGCAGTTCTTC	CASSWTAGSYNEQFF
TRBV6-5	TRBJ2-2	TRBD2	few	TGTGCCAGCAGCCTCGAGGCGGGGGTTACCGGGGAGCTGTTTTTT	CASSLEAGVTGELFF
TRBV6-5	TRBJ2-7	TRBD1	.	TGTGCCAGCAGTGCCGGGACAGGGTATACCGAGCAGTACTTC	CASSAGTGYTEQYF
TRBV5-4	TRBJ2-5	.	.	TGTGCCAGCAGCGGCGAGCCCGCAGGGATAGGAGAGACCCAGTACTTC	CASSGEPAGIGETQYF
TRBV10-1	TRBJ2-3	TRBD2	.	TGCGCCAGCAGTGACATTTTAGCGGGGGGCACAGATACGCAGTATTTT	CASSDILAGGTDTQYF
TRBV29-1	TRBJ2-5	.	.	TGCAGCGTTACTTTACCGCGGCCGGTACAAGAGACCCAGTACTTC	CSVTLPRPVQETQYF
TRBV5-5	TRBJ1-4	.	few	TGTGCCAGCAGCTTGGCCTCCCCCGAAAAACTGTTTTTT	CASSLASPEKLFF
TRBV7-6	TRBJ1-2	.	.	TGTGCCAGCAGCTTAGGGGGGGGGTTCGGCTACACCTTC	CASSLGGGFGYTF
TRBV28	TRBJ2-4	TRBD1	.	TGTGCCAGCAGTCATGGACGGACAGGGATGGTAGCCAAAAACATTCAGTACTTC	CASSHGRTGMVAKNIQYF
TRBV18	TRBJ1-2	.	.	TGTGCCAGCTCACCAGGAGCTAACTATGGCTACACCTTC	CASSPGANYGYTF
TRBV18	TRBJ1-6	.	.	TGTGCCAGCTCACCAATGGGGGGTCGGAATTCACCCCTCCACTTT	CASSPMGGRNSPLHF
TRBV30	TRBJ2-5	TRBD2	.	TGTGCCTGGAGGCCGGGACTAGCGGGCCAAGAGACCCAGTACTTC	CAWRPGLAGQETQYF
TRBV5-6	TRBJ2-7	.	.	TGTGCCAGCAGCTTGGACCCTCCCCGGGACGAGCAGTACTTC	CASSLDPPRDEQYF
TRBV30	TRBJ1-1	.	.	TGTGCCTGGAGTGTAACAATGAACACTGAAGCTTTCTTT	CAWSVTMNTEAFF
TRBV18	TRBJ1-2	TRBD1	.	TGTGCCAGCTCATCACTAGACAGGGGGCAAGGCTACACCTTC	CASSSLDRGQGYTF
TRBV10-2	TRBJ1-1	TRBD1	.	TGCGCCAGCATGGGACAGTCCCTGATGAACACTGAAGCTTTCTTT	CASMGQSLMNTEAFF
TRBV2	TRBJ1-2	.	.	TGTGCCAGCAGTGAAGGGAGCCCCTATGGCTACACCTTC	CASSEGSPYGYTF
TRBV19	TRBJ1-3	TRBD1	.	TGTGCCACTTTTGCCGGGACAGGGGTCTCTGGAAACACCATATATTTT	CATFAGTGVSGNTIYF
TRBV7-2	TRBJ2-2	TRBD2	.	TGTGCCAGCAGCCCCTCGGGACTAGCCGGGGAGCTGTTTTTT	CASSPSGLAGELFF
TRBV7-9	TRBJ1-6	TRBD1	.	TGTGCCAGCAGCACCGGACAGGGGACTTCACCCCTCCACTTT	CASSTGQGTSPLHF
TRBV9	TRBJ2-1	TRBD2	.	TGTGCCAGCAGCGTTGGCGGGGGGGCCGATGAGCAGTTCTTC	CASSVGGGADEQFF
TRBV7-9	TRBJ2-7	.	.	TGTGCCAGCAGCTCGACGGGCCCCGGGAGGCAGTACTTC	CASSSTGPGRQYF
TRBV7-2	TRBJ2-5	.	.	TGTGCCAGCAGCTTAGCATCCCGGCAAGAGACCCAGTACTTC	CASSLASRQETQYF